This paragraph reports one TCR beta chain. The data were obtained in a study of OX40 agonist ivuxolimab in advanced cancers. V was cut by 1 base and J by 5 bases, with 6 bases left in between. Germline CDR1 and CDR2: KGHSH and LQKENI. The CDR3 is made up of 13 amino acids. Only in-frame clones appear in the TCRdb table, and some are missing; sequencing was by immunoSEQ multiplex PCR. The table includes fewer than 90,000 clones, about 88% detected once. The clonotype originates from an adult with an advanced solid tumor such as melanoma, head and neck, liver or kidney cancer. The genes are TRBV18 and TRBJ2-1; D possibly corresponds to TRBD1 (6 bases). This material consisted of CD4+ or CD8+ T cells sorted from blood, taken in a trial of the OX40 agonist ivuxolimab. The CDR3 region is CASSPRQDNEQFF. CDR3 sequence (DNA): TGTGCCAGCTCACCACGACAGGACAATGAGCAGTTCTTC.